The clone carrying this TCR beta chain was detected only a few times. The antigen is unknown. Trimming left V 3 bases short and J 0 bases short, with 11 bases between. Germline V gene lookup returns CDR1 SGHNT and CDR2 YENEEA. This CDR3 comprises 15 residues. This entry belongs to a study of post-analysis software for immune sequencing data. On the study more broadly: The study covered relapsing-remitting, secondary progressive and progressive-relapsing courses of multiple sclerosis.

Study-wide points: Among a few TRBV segments more frequent in patients than controls were TRBV5-6, TRBV5-1 and TRBV20-1.

Sequencing libraries made from TCR beta cDNA carried unique molecular identifiers. TCRdb itself ran the PCR reads through MiXCR, one entry per CDR3 protein. The sample has 750,000 to 950,000 distinct CDR3 sequences, around 46% seen once; the top ten hold roughly 4.5%. V and J are TRBV11-3 and TRBJ1-1; no clear D gene. This sequence was found in a girl aged 5 to 17 with multiple sclerosis. The sample taken for sequencing was blood. The DNA for the CDR3 is TGTGCCAGCAGCTTTGGCGGTCCCATGAACACTGAAGCTTTCTTT. Amino acids: CASSFGGPMNTEAFF.